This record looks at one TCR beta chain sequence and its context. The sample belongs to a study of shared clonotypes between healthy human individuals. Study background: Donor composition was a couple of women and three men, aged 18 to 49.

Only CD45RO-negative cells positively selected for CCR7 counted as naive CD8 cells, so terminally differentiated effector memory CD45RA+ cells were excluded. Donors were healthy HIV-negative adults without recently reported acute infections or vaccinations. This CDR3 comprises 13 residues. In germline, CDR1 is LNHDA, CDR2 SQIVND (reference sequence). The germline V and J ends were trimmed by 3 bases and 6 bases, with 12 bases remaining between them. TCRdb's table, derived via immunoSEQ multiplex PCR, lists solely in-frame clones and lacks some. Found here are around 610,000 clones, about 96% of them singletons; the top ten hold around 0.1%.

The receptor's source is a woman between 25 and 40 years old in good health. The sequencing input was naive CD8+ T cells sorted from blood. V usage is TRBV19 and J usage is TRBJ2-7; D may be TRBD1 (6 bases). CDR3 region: CASSISQGSEQYF. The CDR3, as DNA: TGTGCCAGTAGTATCTCCCAGGGGAGCGAGCAGTACTTC.